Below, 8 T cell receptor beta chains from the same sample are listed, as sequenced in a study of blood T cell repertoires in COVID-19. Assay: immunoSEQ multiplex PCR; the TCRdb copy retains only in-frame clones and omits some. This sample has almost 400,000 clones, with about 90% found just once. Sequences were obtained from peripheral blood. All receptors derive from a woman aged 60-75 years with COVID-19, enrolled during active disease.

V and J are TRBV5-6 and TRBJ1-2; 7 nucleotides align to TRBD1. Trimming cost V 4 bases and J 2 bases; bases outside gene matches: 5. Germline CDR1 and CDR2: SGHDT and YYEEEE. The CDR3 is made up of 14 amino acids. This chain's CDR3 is CASSPGQSNYGYTF. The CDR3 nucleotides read TGTGCCAGCAGCCCGGGACAGTCAAACTATGGCTACACCTTC. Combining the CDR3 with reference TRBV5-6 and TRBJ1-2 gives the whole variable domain DAGVTQSPTHLIKTRGQQVTLRCSPKSGHDTVSWYQQALGQGPQFIFQYYEEEERQRGNFPDRFSGHQFPNYSSELNVNALLLGDSALYLCASSPGQSNYGYTFGSGTRLTVV.

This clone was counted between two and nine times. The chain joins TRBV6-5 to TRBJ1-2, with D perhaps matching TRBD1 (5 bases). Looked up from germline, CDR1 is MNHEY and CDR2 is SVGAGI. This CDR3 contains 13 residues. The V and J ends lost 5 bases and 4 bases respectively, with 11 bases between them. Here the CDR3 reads CASSPTGSYGYTF. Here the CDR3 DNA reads TGTGCCAGCAGTCCAACAGGATCCTATGGCTACACCTTC.

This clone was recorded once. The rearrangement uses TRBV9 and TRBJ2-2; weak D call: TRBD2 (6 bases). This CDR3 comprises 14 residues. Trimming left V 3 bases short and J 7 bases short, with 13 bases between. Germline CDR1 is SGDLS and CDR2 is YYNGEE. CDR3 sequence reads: CASSDGGVVGELFF. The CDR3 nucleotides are TGTGCCAGCAGCGATGGAGGGGTCGTCGGGGAGCTGTTTTTT.

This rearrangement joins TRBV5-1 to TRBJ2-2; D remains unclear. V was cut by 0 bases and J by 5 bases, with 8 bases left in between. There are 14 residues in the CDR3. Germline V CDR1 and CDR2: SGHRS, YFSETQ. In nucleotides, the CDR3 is TGCGCCAGCAGCTTGGCCGGTGTGACCGGGGAGCTGTTTTTT. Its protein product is CASSLAGVTGELFF.

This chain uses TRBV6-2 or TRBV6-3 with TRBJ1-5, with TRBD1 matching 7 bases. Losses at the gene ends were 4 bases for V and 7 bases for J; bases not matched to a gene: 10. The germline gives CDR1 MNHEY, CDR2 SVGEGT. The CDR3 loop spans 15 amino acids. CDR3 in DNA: TGTGCCAGCAGTTTCCCTCCGACAGGGCAACAGCCCCAGCATTTT. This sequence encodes CASSFPPTGQQPQHF.

Here the CDR3 DNA reads TGTGCCAGCAGTTACTCGCCCGCTAACATAGCCAGCTCCTACAATGAGCAGTTCTTC. Protein product: CASSYSPANIASSYNEQFF. The V gene is TRBV6-2 or TRBV6-3, the J gene TRBJ2-1; D not certain. The CDR3 spans 19 residues. V lost 0 bases to trimming and J lost 0 bases, with 18 bases between them. Germline CDR1 and CDR2: MNHEY and SVGEGT.

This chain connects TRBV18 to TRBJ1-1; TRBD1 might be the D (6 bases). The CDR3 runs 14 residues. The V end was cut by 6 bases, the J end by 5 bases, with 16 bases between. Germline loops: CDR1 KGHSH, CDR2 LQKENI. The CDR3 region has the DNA TGTGCCAGCTCGGCCGGGACATCTAGTACTGAAGCTTTCTTT. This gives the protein CASSAGTSSTEAFF.

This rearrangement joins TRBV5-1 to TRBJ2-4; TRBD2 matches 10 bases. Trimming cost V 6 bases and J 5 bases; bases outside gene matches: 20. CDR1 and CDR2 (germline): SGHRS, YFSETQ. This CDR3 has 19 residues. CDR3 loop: CASTPGLDSGGPGENIQYF. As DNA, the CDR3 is TGCGCCAGCACTCCCGGCTTGGATAGCGGGGGGCCCGGGGAAAACATTCAGTACTTC.